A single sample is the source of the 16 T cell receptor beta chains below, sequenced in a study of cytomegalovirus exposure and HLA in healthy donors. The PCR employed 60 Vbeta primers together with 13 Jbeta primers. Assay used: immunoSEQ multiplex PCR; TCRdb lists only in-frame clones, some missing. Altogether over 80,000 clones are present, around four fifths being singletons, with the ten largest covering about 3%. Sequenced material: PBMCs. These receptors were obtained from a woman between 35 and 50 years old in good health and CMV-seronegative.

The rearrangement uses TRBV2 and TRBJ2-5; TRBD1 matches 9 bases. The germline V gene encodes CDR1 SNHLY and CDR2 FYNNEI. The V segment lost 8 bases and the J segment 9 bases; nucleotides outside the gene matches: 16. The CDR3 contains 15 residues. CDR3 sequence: CASVRDRALTPSQYF. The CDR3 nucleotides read TGTGCCAGCGTCCGGGACAGGGCCCTCACCCCATCCCAGTACTTC. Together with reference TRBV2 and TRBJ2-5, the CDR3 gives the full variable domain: EPEVTQTPSHQVTQMGQEVILRCVPISNHLYFYWYRQILGQKVEFLVSFYNNEISEKSEIFDDQFSVERPDGSNFTLKIRSTKLEDSAMYFCASVRDRALTPSQYFGPGTRLLVL.

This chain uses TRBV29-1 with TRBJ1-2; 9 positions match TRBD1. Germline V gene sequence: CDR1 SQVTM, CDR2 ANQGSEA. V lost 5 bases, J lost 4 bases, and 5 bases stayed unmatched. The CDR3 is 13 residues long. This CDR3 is CSVRDREGYGYTF. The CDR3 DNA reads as TGCAGCGTTAGGGACAGGGAGGGCTATGGCTACACCTTC.

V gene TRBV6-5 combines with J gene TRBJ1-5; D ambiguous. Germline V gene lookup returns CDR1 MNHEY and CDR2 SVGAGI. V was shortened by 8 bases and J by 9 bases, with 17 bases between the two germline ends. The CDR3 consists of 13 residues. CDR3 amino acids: CASSPGNAGPQHF. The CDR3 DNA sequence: TGTGCCAGCTCTCCGGGCAACGCGGGGCCCCAGCATTTT.

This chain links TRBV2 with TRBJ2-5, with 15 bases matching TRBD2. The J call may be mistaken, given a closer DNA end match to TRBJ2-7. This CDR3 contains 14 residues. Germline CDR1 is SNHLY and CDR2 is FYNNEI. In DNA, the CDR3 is TGTGCCAGAGGACTAGCGGGAGGGGCCTACGAGCAGTACTTC. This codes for CARGLAGGAYEQYF.

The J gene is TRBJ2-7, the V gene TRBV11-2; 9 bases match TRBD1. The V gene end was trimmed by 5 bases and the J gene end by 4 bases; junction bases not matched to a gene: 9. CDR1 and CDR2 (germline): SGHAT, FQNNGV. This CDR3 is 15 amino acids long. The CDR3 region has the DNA TGTGCCAGCAGCAGCGTGGGACAGGGTGGTTACGAGCAGTACTTC. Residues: CASSSVGQGGYEQYF.

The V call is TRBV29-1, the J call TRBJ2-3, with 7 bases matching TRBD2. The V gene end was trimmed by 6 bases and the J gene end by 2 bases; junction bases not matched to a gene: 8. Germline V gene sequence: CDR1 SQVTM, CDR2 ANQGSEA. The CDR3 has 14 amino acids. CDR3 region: CSVGPGGNTDTQYF. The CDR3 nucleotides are TGCAGCGTGGGTCCGGGGGGAAACACAGATACGCAGTATTTT.

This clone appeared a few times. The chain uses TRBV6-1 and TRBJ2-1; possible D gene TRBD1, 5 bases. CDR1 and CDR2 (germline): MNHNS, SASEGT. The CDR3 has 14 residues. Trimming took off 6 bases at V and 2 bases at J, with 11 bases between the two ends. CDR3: CASSPQGPYNEQFF. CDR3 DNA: TGTGCCAGCAGCCCTCAGGGCCCCTACAATGAGCAGTTCTTC.

Written as DNA, the CDR3 is TGTGCCAGCAGTTTTTATTATGGGCAGGAAAACAATGAGCAGTTCTTC. Protein: CASSFYYGQENNEQFF. V usage is TRBV28 and J usage is TRBJ2-1, with unresolved D. CDR3 size: 16 residues. Trimming cost V 3 bases and J 5 bases, with 17 bases left between them. The germline V gene encodes CDR1 MDHEN and CDR2 SYDVKM. Looking up the rest from reference TRBV28 and TRBJ2-1 gives the full variable domain: DVKVTQSSRYLVKRTGEKVFLECVQDMDHENMFWYRQDPGLGLRLIYFSYDVKMKEKGDIPEGYSVSREKKERFSLILESASTNQTSMYLCASSFYYGQENNEQFFGPGTRLTVL.

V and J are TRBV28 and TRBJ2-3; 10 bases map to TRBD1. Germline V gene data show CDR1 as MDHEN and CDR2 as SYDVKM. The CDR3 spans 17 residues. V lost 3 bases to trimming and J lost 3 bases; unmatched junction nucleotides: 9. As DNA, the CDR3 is TGTGCCAGCAGTTTGGGACAGGGGTTTAGACGGACAGATACGCAGTATTTT. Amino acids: CASSLGQGFRRTDTQYF. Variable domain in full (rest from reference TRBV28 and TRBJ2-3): DVKVTQSSRYLVKRTGEKVFLECVQDMDHENMFWYRQDPGLGLRLIYFSYDVKMKEKGDIPEGYSVSREKKERFSLILESASTNQTSMYLCASSLGQGFRRTDTQYFGPGTRLTVL.

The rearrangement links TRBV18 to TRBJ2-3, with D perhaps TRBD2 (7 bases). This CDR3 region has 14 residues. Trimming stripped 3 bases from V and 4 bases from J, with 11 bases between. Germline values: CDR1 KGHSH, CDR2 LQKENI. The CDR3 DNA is TGTGCCAGCTCACCTCGAGGGGGGGCAGATACGCAGTATTTT. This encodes CASSPRGGADTQYF. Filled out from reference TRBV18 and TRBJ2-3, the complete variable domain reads NAGVMQNPRHLVRRRGQEARLRCSPMKGHSHVYWYRQLPEEGLKFMVYLQKENIIDESGMPKERFSAEFPKEGPSILRIQQVVRGDSAAYFCASSPRGGADTQYFGPGTRLTVL.

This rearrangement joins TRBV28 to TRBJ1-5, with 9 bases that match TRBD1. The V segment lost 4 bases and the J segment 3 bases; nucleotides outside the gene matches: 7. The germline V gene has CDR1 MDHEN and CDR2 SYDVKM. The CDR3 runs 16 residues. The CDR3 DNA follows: TGTGCCAGCAGTTCTCCGGACAGGGGCCTCAATCAGCCCCAGCATTTT. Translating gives CASSSPDRGLNQPQHF. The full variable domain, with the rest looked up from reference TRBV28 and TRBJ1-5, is DVKVTQSSRYLVKRTGEKVFLECVQDMDHENMFWYRQDPGLGLRLIYFSYDVKMKEKGDIPEGYSVSREKKERFSLILESASTNQTSMYLCASSSPDRGLNQPQHFGDGTRLSIL.

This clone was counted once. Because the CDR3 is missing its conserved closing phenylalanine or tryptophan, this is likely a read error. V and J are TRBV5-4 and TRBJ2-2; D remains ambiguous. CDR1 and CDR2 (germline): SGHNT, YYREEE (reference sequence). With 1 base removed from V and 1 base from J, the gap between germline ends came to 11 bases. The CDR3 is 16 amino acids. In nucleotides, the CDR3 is TGTGCCAGCAGCTTGAGAGTCCCTGGGAACACCGGGGAGCTGTTTGTT. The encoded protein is CASSLRVPGNTGELFV.

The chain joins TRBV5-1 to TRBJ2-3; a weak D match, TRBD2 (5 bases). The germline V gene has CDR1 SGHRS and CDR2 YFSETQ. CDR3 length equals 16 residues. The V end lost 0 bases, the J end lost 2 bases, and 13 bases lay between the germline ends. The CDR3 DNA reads TGCGCCAGCAGCTTGGCCTCTGCGGGCCCCACAGATACGCAGTATTTT. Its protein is CASSLASAGPTDTQYF. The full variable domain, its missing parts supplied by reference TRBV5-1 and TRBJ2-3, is KAGVTQTPRYLIKTRGQQVTLSCSPISGHRSVSWYQQTPGQGLQFLFEYFSETQRNKGNFPGRFSGRQFSNSRSEMNVSTLELGDSALYLCASSLASAGPTDTQYFGPGTRLTVL.

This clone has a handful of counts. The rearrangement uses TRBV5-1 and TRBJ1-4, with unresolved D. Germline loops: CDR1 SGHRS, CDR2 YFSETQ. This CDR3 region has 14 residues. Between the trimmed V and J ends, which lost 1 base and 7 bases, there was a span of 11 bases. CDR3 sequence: CASSLSPRSEKLFF. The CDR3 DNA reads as TGCGCCAGCAGCTTGAGCCCACGAAGTGAAAAACTGTTTTTT.

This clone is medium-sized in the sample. The CDR3 DNA is TGCAGCGTTGTGGAGGAGACGCCCTACAATGAGCAGTTCTTC. Translating gives CSVVEETPYNEQFF. V and J are TRBV29-1 and TRBJ2-1, with D possibly matching TRBD2 (5 bases). The length of the CDR3 is 14 residues. Germline V gene sequence: CDR1 SQVTM, CDR2 ANQGSEA. V was cut by 4 bases and J by 2 bases, with 12 bases left in between.

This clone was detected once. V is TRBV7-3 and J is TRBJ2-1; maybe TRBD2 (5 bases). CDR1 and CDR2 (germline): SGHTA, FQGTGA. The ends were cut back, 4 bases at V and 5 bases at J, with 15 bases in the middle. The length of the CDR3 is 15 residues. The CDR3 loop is CASSSRRVKHNEQFF. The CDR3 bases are TGTGCCAGCAGCTCACGGCGGGTGAAACACAATGAGCAGTTCTTC.